This T cell receptor beta chain is from a study of T cell changes during pregnancy in multiple sclerosis. Only in-frame clones appear in the TCRdb table, and some are missing; sequencing was by immunoSEQ multiplex PCR. The table shows 40,000 to 45,000 clones, with 70% to 90% occurring only once. With 5 bases removed from V and 3 bases from J, the gap between germline ends came to 13 bases. Looked up from germline, CDR1 is MGHRA and CDR2 is YSYEKL. CDR3 length: 14 residues. This clone has just a few counts. This same CDR3 is encoded by further DNA sequences in the sample. The chain recombines TRBV4-1 with TRBJ1-2; D may be TRBD1 (5 bases). The clonotype originates from a female donor with multiple sclerosis, enrolled in a pregnancy study. Source: CD4+ T cells from peripheral blood mononuclear cells, taken after pregnancy. The CDR3 coding sequence is TGCGCCAGCAGCTCCCCGGGGGGGGACTATGGCTACACCTTC. It specifies CASSSPGGDYGYTF.